This TCR beta chain is drawn from a study of T cells in Graves' hyperthyroidism and ophthalmopathy. Study-wide points: The model's output predicted ophthalmopathy at a median of approximately 6.5 months prior to onset.

This clonotype was counted ten times or more. The antigen is not known. The CDR3 regions of TCR beta were amplified from RNA transcripts. The HTBI set primed first-round TCR CDR3 RT-PCR. TCRdb fed the multiplex PCR reads into MiXCR, producing one record per CDR3 protein. Of approximately 46,000 distinct CDR3 sequences listed, 45% to 50% are singletons. There are 16 residues in the CDR3. Per germline, CDR1 MNHEY and CDR2 SVGAGI. Trimming left V 0 bases short and J 7 bases short, with 15 bases between. The receptor's source is a woman between 50 and 59 years old with Graves' hyperthyroidism. This chain uses TRBV6-5 with TRBJ1-4; D perhaps matches TRBD1 (6 bases). Source material: peripheral blood or thyroid tissue (not recorded which). CDR3 DNA: TGTGCCAGCAGTTACTCCGGGGCCAGGGGCAGTGAAAAACTGTTTTTT. Translating it yields CASSYSGARGSEKLFF.